These T cell receptor beta chains were read from a single sample in a study of response to subunit inactivated influenza vaccine. Via MiXCR, TCRdb re-called the RT-PCR reads, giving one row per CDR3 protein. The sample shows hundreds of thousands of distinct CDR3 sequences, approximately 10% of them seen only once. The sequencing here drew on PBMCs from blood, taken on the day of vaccination. These receptors were collected from a man aged 45-60 years who received an inactivated influenza vaccine. Both conserved end residues are part of each CDR3. The D gene is left open where the match is weak. Clone size is given for some rows only: seen once, a few or many times, or a class if the clone is expanded.

j_call: TRBJ2-2
d_call: NA
v_call: TRBV3-1
clone_size: few
cdr3_nt: TGTGCCAGCAGCCAAGATAACGGGGAACGGCCCGGGGAGCTGTTTTTT
cdr3_aa: CASSQDNGERPGELFF

j_call: TRBJ1-2
d_call: TRBD1
v_call: TRBV28
clone_size: few
cdr3_nt: TGTGCCAGCAGTGCCCCTCCGGGACAGGGGTATGGCTACACCTTC
cdr3_aa: CASSAPPGQGYGYTF

j_call: TRBJ2-1
d_call: TRBD2
v_call: TRBV4-3
clone_size: few
cdr3_nt: TGCGCCAGCAGCCAAGATGGGACTAGCGGTGCCAATGAGCAGTTCTTC
cdr3_aa: CASSQDGTSGANEQFF

j_call: TRBJ2-3
d_call: NA
v_call: TRBV6-2/TRBV6-3
clone_size: few
cdr3_nt: TGTGCCAGTTTGGGCCGGGGCCGGGGCACAGATACGCAGTATTTT
cdr3_aa: CASLGRGRGTDTQYF

j_call: TRBJ2-5
d_call: TRBD2
v_call: TRBV3-1
clone_size: NA
cdr3_nt: TGTGCCAGCAGCCCTCCTGGGAGTTCGAGCGGGGGGGTGGAGACCCAGTACTTC
cdr3_aa: CASSPPGSSSGGVETQYF

j_call: TRBJ2-1
d_call: NA
v_call: TRBV6-2/TRBV6-3
clone_size: few
cdr3_nt: TGTGCCAGCACCCCCGGGGAGGGGGCGTCGTATCGGGAGGGCGGTTACAATGAGCAGTTCTTC
cdr3_aa: CASTPGEGASYREGGYNEQFF

j_call: TRBJ2-1
d_call: TRBD2
v_call: TRBV16
clone_size: many
cdr3_nt: TGTGCCAGCAGCCAACTTAGCGGGGGGTCCTACAATGAGCAGTTCTTC
cdr3_aa: CASSQLSGGSYNEQFF

j_call: TRBJ2-2
d_call: TRBD1
v_call: TRBV5-1
clone_size: few
cdr3_nt: TGCGCCAGCAGCTTGGTCCAGGGGGCCACCGGGGAGCTGTTTTTT
cdr3_aa: CASSLVQGATGELFF

j_call: TRBJ2-2
d_call: NA
v_call: TRBV28
clone_size: NA
cdr3_nt: TGTGCCAGCAGCCTACAGGGTTTCGGCACCGGGGAGCTGTTTTTT
cdr3_aa: CASSLQGFGTGELFF

j_call: TRBJ2-5
d_call: NA
v_call: TRBV5-1
clone_size: few
cdr3_nt: TGCGCCAGCAGCTTATCGGACAGTGCAGAGACCCAGTACTTC
cdr3_aa: CASSLSDSAETQYF

j_call: TRBJ1-4
d_call: NA
v_call: TRBV12-3/TRBV12-4
clone_size: NA
cdr3_nt: TGTGCCAGCAGTATGCGAGGGAGGATTGATGAAAAACTGTTTTTT
cdr3_aa: CASSMRGRIDEKLFF

j_call: TRBJ2-3
d_call: NA
v_call: TRBV4-3
clone_size: NA
cdr3_nt: TGCGCCAGCAGCCAAGACCGGCTAGCGCCGCAGTATTTT
cdr3_aa: CASSQDRLAPQYF

j_call: TRBJ2-7
d_call: NA
v_call: TRBV12-3/TRBV12-4
clone_size: few
cdr3_nt: TGTGCCAGCAGGCACTCGGGACTTATGTACGAGCAGTACTTC
cdr3_aa: CASRHSGLMYEQYF

j_call: TRBJ2-1
d_call: TRBD2
v_call: TRBV28
clone_size: few
cdr3_nt: TGTGCCAGCAGTTTATGGCTAGCGGGAGGGAAGAGGGATGAGCAGTTCTTC
cdr3_aa: CASSLWLAGGKRDEQFF

j_call: TRBJ1-5
d_call: NA
v_call: TRBV7-2
clone_size: few
cdr3_nt: TGTGCCAGCAGTCGGGTCCATCATCAGCCCCAGCATTTT
cdr3_aa: CASSRVHHQPQHF

j_call: TRBJ2-3
d_call: NA
v_call: TRBV18
clone_size: many
cdr3_nt: TGTGCCAGCGCCGGGGACGGAACTAGCACAGATACGCAGTATTTT
cdr3_aa: CASAGDGTSTDTQYF

j_call: TRBJ1-1
d_call: NA
v_call: TRBV29-1
clone_size: many
cdr3_nt: TGCAGCGTTGAGATCCAGGGAGACACTGAAGCTTTCTTT
cdr3_aa: CSVEIQGDTEAFF

j_call: TRBJ2-3
d_call: TRBD2
v_call: TRBV7-6
clone_size: NA
cdr3_nt: TGTGCCAGCAGCTTAGAGGGACTAGCGGCCGCGCAGTATTTT
cdr3_aa: CASSLEGLAAAQYF

j_call: TRBJ2-1
d_call: NA
v_call: TRBV20-1
clone_size: few
cdr3_nt: TGCAGTGCTAGAGATATGTCAAGTGGCGGCTCCTACAATGAGCAGTTCTTC
cdr3_aa: CSARDMSSGGSYNEQFF

j_call: TRBJ2-5
d_call: NA
v_call: TRBV6-2/TRBV6-3
clone_size: few
cdr3_nt: TGTGCCAGCAGTTACAGCCTGTACCAAGAGACCCAGTACTTC
cdr3_aa: CASSYSLYQETQYF

j_call: TRBJ2-1
d_call: TRBD2
v_call: TRBV27
clone_size: many
cdr3_nt: TGTGCCAGCAGTTTAATAGCGGGTATTATTTACAATGAGCAGTTCTTC
cdr3_aa: CASSLIAGIIYNEQFF

j_call: TRBJ2-2
d_call: TRBD1
v_call: TRBV5-1
clone_size: few
cdr3_nt: TGCGCCGACCGACAGGGGAGCACCGGGGAGCTGTTTTTT
cdr3_aa: CADRQGSTGELFF

j_call: TRBJ2-3
d_call: NA
v_call: TRBV11-2
clone_size: NA
cdr3_nt: TGTGCCAGCAGCTTATATGTGGCGGGCCCCACAGATACGCAGTATTTT
cdr3_aa: CASSLYVAGPTDTQYF

j_call: TRBJ2-7
d_call: TRBD2
v_call: TRBV6-2/TRBV6-3
clone_size: NA
cdr3_nt: TGTGCCAGCAGTTACTCCAGGCGGGAGGAGGGCCGCTACGAGCAGTACTTC
cdr3_aa: CASSYSRREEGRYEQYF

j_call: TRBJ1-6
d_call: TRBD1
v_call: TRBV7-3
clone_size: NA
cdr3_nt: TGTGCCAGCAGCTTAATGGGACAGGGAAACTCACCCCTCCACTTT
cdr3_aa: CASSLMGQGNSPLHF

j_call: TRBJ2-3
d_call: NA
v_call: TRBV4-2
clone_size: NA
cdr3_nt: TGTGCCAGCAGCCAAGAAGGGGGGGGGGCTAATACGCAGTATTTT
cdr3_aa: CASSQEGGGANTQYF

j_call: TRBJ2-3
d_call: NA
v_call: TRBV28
clone_size: many
cdr3_nt: TGTGCCAGCAGTTTTCTGCGCGGCTCTAGCACAGATACGCAGTATTTT
cdr3_aa: CASSFLRGSSTDTQYF

j_call: TRBJ2-5
d_call: TRBD2
v_call: TRBV7-2
clone_size: NA
cdr3_nt: TGTGCCAGCAGTCTTCTAATAGCGGGACCGGAGACCCAGTACTTC
cdr3_aa: CASSLLIAGPETQYF

j_call: TRBJ2-7
d_call: TRBD2
v_call: TRBV28
clone_size: NA
cdr3_nt: TGTGCCAGCACCCCGTCCCCCGGACTAGCGGGAGCCCGCGAGCAGTACTTC
cdr3_aa: CASTPSPGLAGAREQYF

j_call: TRBJ2-7
d_call: TRBD1
v_call: TRBV10-1
clone_size: few
cdr3_nt: TGCGCCAGCAGTGAGGATCTTTCAGGGGGCGAGCAGTACTTC
cdr3_aa: CASSEDLSGGEQYF

j_call: TRBJ2-1
d_call: TRBD1
v_call: TRBV5-5
clone_size: NA
cdr3_nt: TGTGCCAGCAGCACGCCCCCCGGGACAGGGGTCCATGAGCAGTTCTTC
cdr3_aa: CASSTPPGTGVHEQFF

j_call: TRBJ2-5
d_call: NA
v_call: TRBV15
clone_size: many
cdr3_nt: TGTGCCACCAGCAGAGAAACCCAGAACTTTGGGGAGACCCAGTACTTC
cdr3_aa: CATSRETQNFGETQYF

j_call: TRBJ2-7
d_call: NA
v_call: TRBV5-5
clone_size: few
cdr3_nt: TGTGCCAGCAGCCCCCTTGCACAAGTCTCAAGGAACGAGCAGTACTTC
cdr3_aa: CASSPLAQVSRNEQYF

j_call: TRBJ2-3
d_call: TRBD2
v_call: TRBV9
clone_size: many
cdr3_nt: TGTGCCAGCAGCGTAGCCCCTAGCGGGAAGGGTACAGATACGCAGTATTTT
cdr3_aa: CASSVAPSGKGTDTQYF

j_call: TRBJ2-3
d_call: NA
v_call: TRBV27
clone_size: NA
cdr3_nt: TGTGCCAGCAGTTTAGGCGTCAAAGATACGCAGTATTTT
cdr3_aa: CASSLGVKDTQYF

j_call: TRBJ1-1
d_call: NA
v_call: TRBV29-1
clone_size: few
cdr3_nt: TGCAGCGTTGTTAAGGGATTTAACACTGAAGCTTTCTTT
cdr3_aa: CSVVKGFNTEAFF

j_call: TRBJ2-4
d_call: NA
v_call: TRBV7-2
clone_size: NA
cdr3_nt: TGTGCCAGCAGCTTAGATATAAACATTCAGTACTTC
cdr3_aa: CASSLDINIQYF

j_call: TRBJ2-1
d_call: TRBD1
v_call: TRBV7-3
clone_size: many
cdr3_nt: TGTGCCAGCGGGACAGGGGGCCATGAGCAGTTCTTC
cdr3_aa: CASGTGGHEQFF

j_call: TRBJ1-2
d_call: TRBD1
v_call: TRBV6-5
clone_size: few
cdr3_nt: TGTGCCAGCAGTTACTCGGGACAGGGAGCCTCTGGCTACACCTTC
cdr3_aa: CASSYSGQGASGYTF

j_call: TRBJ2-7
d_call: NA
v_call: TRBV2
clone_size: NA
cdr3_nt: TGTGCCAGCTTTGGAGGGAGACTATCCCACGAGCAGTACTTC
cdr3_aa: CASFGGRLSHEQYF

j_call: TRBJ2-1
d_call: NA
v_call: TRBV5-6
clone_size: few
cdr3_nt: TGTGCCAGCAGCCTCGTGACGTACAATGAGCAGTTCTTC
cdr3_aa: CASSLVTYNEQFF

j_call: TRBJ2-3
d_call: NA
v_call: TRBV5-5
clone_size: NA
cdr3_nt: TGTGCCAGCAGCTTGGCCCCCATAGATACGCAGTATTTT
cdr3_aa: CASSLAPIDTQYF

j_call: TRBJ2-5
d_call: TRBD1
v_call: TRBV19
clone_size: NA
cdr3_nt: TGTGCCAGTAGTTTCCAGACAGGGGTTATAGAGACCCAGTACTTC
cdr3_aa: CASSFQTGVIETQYF

j_call: TRBJ2-5
d_call: TRBD2
v_call: TRBV5-1
clone_size: few
cdr3_nt: TGCGCCAGCAGCTTGGACAGGGGTTTGGAAGGTTTCCTAGCGGGAGTACTGGAGACCCAGTACTTC
cdr3_aa: CASSLDRGLEGFLAGVLETQYF

j_call: TRBJ1-2
d_call: TRBD1
v_call: TRBV7-2
clone_size: many
cdr3_nt: TGTGCCAGCAGCCTAAACCCAGGGGGACAGAGTACATATGGCTACACCTTC
cdr3_aa: CASSLNPGGQSTYGYTF

j_call: TRBJ1-2
d_call: NA
v_call: TRBV30
clone_size: many
cdr3_nt: TGTGCCTGGATGTCACGGCGGAACTATGGCTACACCTTC
cdr3_aa: CAWMSRRNYGYTF

j_call: TRBJ2-5
d_call: TRBD2
v_call: TRBV6-1
clone_size: NA
cdr3_nt: TGTGCCAGCAGCCAGCGACTAGCGGGAGTCTCTGAGACCCAGTACTTC
cdr3_aa: CASSQRLAGVSETQYF

j_call: TRBJ1-2
d_call: NA
v_call: TRBV9
clone_size: many
cdr3_nt: TGTGCCAGCAGCGGCCCCGGAGACGGTTACAACTATGGCTACACCTTC
cdr3_aa: CASSGPGDGYNYGYTF

j_call: TRBJ2-1
d_call: NA
v_call: TRBV18
clone_size: NA
cdr3_nt: TGTGCCAGCTCACCCCTGATAAGTTACAATGAGCAGTTCTTC
cdr3_aa: CASSPLISYNEQFF

j_call: TRBJ1-3
d_call: NA
v_call: TRBV19
clone_size: once
cdr3_nt: TGTGCCAGTAGCCCCCGGACGCCAGGAAACACCATATATTTT
cdr3_aa: CASSPRTPGNTIYF

j_call: TRBJ2-3
d_call: TRBD2
v_call: TRBV6-1
clone_size: NA
cdr3_nt: TGTGCCAGCAGCCCCGGGCGGACTAGGGTGCCAGATACGCAGTATTTT
cdr3_aa: CASSPGRTRVPDTQYF

j_call: TRBJ1-1
d_call: NA
v_call: TRBV4-2
clone_size: many
cdr3_nt: TGTGCCAGCAGCCGTAGGAACACTGAAGCTTTCTTT
cdr3_aa: CASSRRNTEAFF

j_call: TRBJ2-7
d_call: TRBD1
v_call: TRBV28
clone_size: many
cdr3_nt: TGTGCCAGCAGCCTGGACAGGGCCCCCCACGAGCAGTACTTC
cdr3_aa: CASSLDRAPHEQYF

j_call: TRBJ2-5
d_call: NA
v_call: TRBV3-1
clone_size: NA
cdr3_nt: TGTGCCAGCAGCCCCGGGGGGCTCCAAGAGACCCAGTACTTC
cdr3_aa: CASSPGGLQETQYF

j_call: TRBJ2-5
d_call: TRBD2
v_call: TRBV20-1
clone_size: NA
cdr3_nt: TGCAGTGCCCAAGAGGTGGGGGGGGAGACCCAGTACTTC
cdr3_aa: CSAQEVGGETQYF

j_call: TRBJ2-1
d_call: TRBD2
v_call: TRBV6-2/TRBV6-3
clone_size: many
cdr3_nt: TGTGCCAGCAGTTACTCCGGACTAGCGGGAGGTGAGCAGTTCTTC
cdr3_aa: CASSYSGLAGGEQFF

j_call: TRBJ2-3
d_call: NA
v_call: TRBV20-1
clone_size: many
cdr3_nt: TGCAGTGCTAGATCGGGGGGCCCTAGCACAGATACGCAGTATTTT
cdr3_aa: CSARSGGPSTDTQYF

j_call: TRBJ2-1
d_call: NA
v_call: TRBV12-3/TRBV12-4
clone_size: many
cdr3_nt: TGTGCCAGCAGGCTGGGGGGAAACCCCTACAATGAGCAGTTCTTC
cdr3_aa: CASRLGGNPYNEQFF

j_call: TRBJ2-3
d_call: NA
v_call: TRBV6-5
clone_size: NA
cdr3_nt: TGTGCCAGCAGTTACTTAGGGACAGATACGCAGTATTTT
cdr3_aa: CASSYLGTDTQYF

j_call: TRBJ2-5
d_call: NA
v_call: TRBV20-1
clone_size: NA
cdr3_nt: TGCAGTCCCTCCTGGAACCAAGAGACCCAGTACTTC
cdr3_aa: CSPSWNQETQYF